This TCR beta chain was identified during a study of OX40 agonist ivuxolimab in advanced cancers. Study-wide context: Intravenous ivuxolimab at 0.01 to 10 mg/kg was given to patients every 2 weeks.

Notes on this clone: As yet, its antigen is unknown.

The CDR3 runs 15 residues. Germline CDR1 SGHVS, CDR2 FQNEAQ. V gave up 5 bases and J gave up 5 bases, with 17 bases separating them. Generated by immunoSEQ multiplex PCR, the TCRdb table keeps only in-frame clones and is missing some. The sample holds tens of thousands of clones, 84% seen once. Study results and caveats: The mean number of expanded clones was higher in CD8+ T cells than in CD4+.

J is TRBJ2-3 and V is TRBV7-8, with D tentatively TRBD2 (6 bases). The origin of this receptor is an adult with an advanced solid tumor such as melanoma, head and neck, liver or kidney cancer. The sample was CD4+ or CD8+ T cells sorted from blood, taken in a trial of the OX40 agonist ivuxolimab. The CDR3 sequence: CASSPLPGLLDTQYF. The CDR3 region has the DNA TGTGCCAGCAGCCCGCTACCGGGACTTCTAGATACGCAGTATTTT.